This TCR beta chain was identified in a study of T cell responses to AZD1222 COVID-19 vaccine (TCRdb year 2021). Background for the entire study: Because spike-specific TCR depth and breadth did not differ between the two schedules, AZD1222 recipients who got a second dose at roughly 4 weeks were pooled with those who got a second dose at roughly 12 weeks. TCR sequencing covered about 230 trial participants: around 210 given two doses of AZD1222 and approximately 26 given two doses of MenACWY control vaccine. Trial participants were enrolled into age subgroups of 18-55, 56-69 and 70-plus years, which contained roughly 150, 30 and 60 TCR-sequenced participants, respectively. General conclusions and limits of the study: Reportedly, almost half of the unique spike-specific TCRs recognized epitopes lying outside the regions that are mutated in the B.1.351 and B.1.1.7 variants. Participants were mostly white British and included more females than males, and it was suggested by the authors that clonal diversity may have been underestimated. The 56-69-year group was small, and its depth increase did not reach significance, likely because of low power. Spike-specific TCR breadth and depth rose significantly after two AZD1222 doses compared with day 0 and with MenACWY recipients. Because no day 14 peak-response samples were available, repertoires were characterized only after the peak T cell response. Conclusions about previously exposed vaccinees are limited, since just six AZD1222 recipients were seropositive for SARS-CoV-2 at baseline. The whole spike protein was spanned by vaccine-associated CD4 TCRs, and dominant responses were seen in regions 160-218 and 743-854.

The CDR3 regions of human TCRbeta chains were analyzed by immunosequencing. As for how the authors treated the data: Repertoire TCRs were checked for matches against a reference library of SARS-CoV-2-specific TCRs that had been generated using the MIRA antigen-specificity platform. Breadth meant the fraction of unique TCRs that were SARS-CoV-2-associated, whereas depth meant the fraction of total T cells that were SARS-CoV-2-associated. Using the MIRA data, each spike-specific TCR was mapped to the spike region that the TCR reacts to and placed in a CD4 or CD8 class. Log10-transformed breadth and depth values were compared by one-way ANOVA with Sidak's multiple comparisons tests. TCRdb's version of the immuneACCESS table is confined to in-frame rearrangements and falls short of the full clone set. An unresolved V gene accounts for under half of the shortfall where checked; the remainder is of unknown origin. V and J calls and clone size are given by that table; D and trimming were obtained from the DNA. The sample data list about 120,000 clones, and about nine tenths of these were observed just once. The ten top clones hold 4% to 5.5% of the sample.

In the paper's terms, the time point label means: baseline before first vaccination. Vaccinee samples were obtained from the UK trials COV001 and COV002, which included a single-blind randomized controlled phase 2/3 trial of AZD1222 (ChAdOx1 nCoV-19) in healthy adults. For TCRbeta chain sequencing, PBMC samples from trial participants were taken at day 0 and at day 28 after the second dose. CDR1 and CDR2 are drawn from the germline V gene: KGHSH, LQKENI. Counted from cysteine to phenylalanine, this CDR3 has 15 amino acids. Of all the DNA, just the CDR3 is kept, 45 bases in frame from base 1. Concerning this clone itself: Its cognate antigen has yet to be identified. One end of the junction is discordant with germline, which a read error may explain.

The chain couples TRBV18 to TRBJ1-2; D gene: possibly TRBD1, on 5 matching bases. Sequenced here: peripheral blood, sampled on day 0 of AZD1222 vaccination. The receptor was isolated from an adult in good health. The nucleotide sequence reads as follows: TGTGCCAGCTCACCACAGGATCTGTTAGGTGAAAGAGGGGACTTC. This encodes CASSPQDLLGERGDF. Supplemented by the reference TRBV18 and TRBJ1-2 proteins around the CDR3, the complete variable domain is NAGVMQNPRHLVRRRGQEARLRCSPMKGHSHVYWYRQLPEEGLKFMVYLQKENIIDESGMPKERFSAEFPKEGPSILRIQQVVRGDSAAYFCASSPQDLLGERGDFGSGTRLTVV.